Following are 26 T cell receptor beta chains from one sample sequenced in a study of CD8 T cells in ankylosing spondylitis. From the 5' RACE reads, TCRdb called clonotypes with MiXCR, one entry per CDR3 protein. The sample yields about 340,000 distinct CDR3 sequences, roughly 14% seen once. Source material: blood, either unsorted or a sorted T cell fraction (not recorded which). These receptors all come from a male donor with ankylosing spondylitis or in good health (not recorded which).

The chain uses TRBV6-6 and TRBJ1-2, with no clear D. With 6 bases removed from V and 2 bases from J, the gap between germline ends came to 10 bases. The germline gives CDR1 MNHNY, CDR2 SVGAGI (reference sequence). The CDR3 totals 13 residues. This chain's CDR3 is CASSPNTNYGYTF. CDR3 nucleotide sequence: TGTGCCAGCAGCCCTAACACCAACTATGGCTACACCTTC.

The chain employs TRBV12-3 or TRBV12-4 and TRBJ2-7; D not resolved. V was trimmed by 3 bases and J by 5 bases, leaving 8 bases between them. The CDR3 runs to 12 residues. CDR3 protein: CASSFRYHEQYF. As DNA, the CDR3 is TGTGCCAGCAGTTTTAGGTACCACGAGCAGTACTTC.

In its sample, this clonotype was seen a few times. V usage is TRBV6-5 and J usage is TRBJ1-1, with D possibly being TRBD1 (5 bases). Germline CDR1 MNHEY, CDR2 SVGAGI. The length of the CDR3 is 15 residues. Deletions cut 4 bases from V and 5 bases from J, with 17 bases between. CDR3 region: CASSSWQAGRTEAFF. CDR3 in DNA: TGTGCCAGCAGTTCATGGCAGGCAGGGAGGACTGAAGCTTTCTTT.

V and J are TRBV5-6 and TRBJ1-2; 10 bases are a match to TRBD1. This CDR3 region has 15 residues. Germline V gene data show CDR1 as SGHDT and CDR2 as YYEEEE. Trimming cost V 4 bases and J 5 bases; bases outside gene matches: 8. The CDR3 sequence: CASSVPGQGLYGYTF. The DNA for the CDR3 is TGTGCCAGCAGCGTACCGGGACAGGGGTTGTATGGCTACACCTTC.

Notes on this clonotype: A read error may account for a junction end that differs from germline. CDR3 residues: CASSVEAGPYTEQFF. CDR3 DNA sequence: TGTGCCAGCAGCGTAGAAGCTGGGCCCTACACTGAGCAGTTCTTC. The V gene is TRBV9, the J gene TRBJ2-1; D is uncertain. This CDR3 has 15 residues. The V gene's germline CDR1 is SGDLS and CDR2 YYNGEE. Complete variable domain (other parts from reference TRBV9 and TRBJ2-1): DSGVTQTPKHLITATGQRVTLRCSPRSGDLSVYWYQQSLDQGLQFLIQYYNGEERAKGNILERFSAQQFPDLHSELNLSSLELGDSALYFCASSVEAGPYTEQFFGPGTRLTVL.

The chain has TRBV20-1 and TRBJ1-1, with TRBD1 as a possible D gene (5 bases). The CDR3 sequence is 13 residues long. Trimming cost V 2 bases and J 7 bases, with 14 bases left between them. The V gene's germline CDR1 is DFQATT and CDR2 SNEGSKA (reference sequence). The CDR3 bases are TGCAGTGCTAGATCGGTGGGGGGAAATGAAGCTTTCTTT. It yields the protein CSARSVGGNEAFF.

The V call is TRBV12-3 or TRBV12-4, the J call TRBJ1-2; D not resolved. V was clipped by 2 bases and J by 4 bases, with 8 bases between them. The CDR3 spans 13 residues. The CDR3 region is CASSLLPTYGYTF. CDR3 nucleotide sequence: TGTGCCAGCAGTTTATTACCGACCTATGGCTACACCTTC.

This clonotype has more than one count but fewer than ten. V is TRBV5-1 and J is TRBJ2-1, with D possibly called TRBD1 or TRBD2 (7 bases each). CDR3 size: 15 residues. CDR1 is SGHRS, CDR2 YFSETQ, per germline. The V and J ends lost 4 bases and 2 bases respectively, with 13 bases between them. The CDR3 nucleotides read TGCGCCAGCAGCCCGGCAGGGGGGGCCTACAATGAGCAGTTCTTC. This codes for CASSPAGGAYNEQFF.

This clonotype appeared a few times. The CDR3 region is CSARAGVRYNEQFF. As DNA, the CDR3 is TGCAGTGCCCGAGCGGGGGTTCGTTACAATGAGCAGTTCTTC. V gene TRBV20-1 combines with J gene TRBJ2-1; 8 bases line up with TRBD2. Germline V gene lookup returns CDR1 DFQATT and CDR2 SNEGSKA (reference sequence). After removal of 6 bases from V and 4 bases from J, the junction contained 8 bases not matched to a gene. This CDR3 spans 14 amino acids.

Here the CDR3 reads CASSVGQGANTGELFF. CDR3 coding DNA: TGTGCCAGCAGCGTGGGACAGGGGGCGAACACCGGGGAGCTGTTTTTT. The J gene is TRBJ2-2, the V gene TRBV9; 11 nucleotides match TRBD1. Trimming at V came to 2 bases and at J to 0 bases, leaving 0 bases not matched to a gene. The CDR3 runs to 16 residues. In germline, CDR1 is SGDLS, CDR2 YYNGEE.

This clonotype has a handful of counts. The V gene is TRBV9, the J gene TRBJ2-3; D perhaps matches TRBD1 (5 bases). The CDR3 contains 15 residues. The ends were cut back, 4 bases at V and 4 bases at J, with 16 bases in the middle. Looked up from germline, CDR1 is SGDLS and CDR2 is YYNGEE. Here the CDR3 reads CASSPVPKGADTQYF. In DNA form, the CDR3 reads TGTGCCAGCAGCCCGGTCCCGAAAGGGGCAGATACGCAGTATTTT.

This chain joins TRBV7-7 and TRBJ2-3, with 11 bases aligning to TRBD2. The CDR3 contains 15 residues. Germline loops: CDR1 SSHAT, CDR2 FNYEAQ (reference sequence). V was pared by 5 bases and J by 4 bases, with 5 bases of the junction left unmatched. CDR3 DNA: TGTGCCAGCAGCCAAACTAGCGGGAGAGCAGATACGCAGTATTTT. This translates into CASSQTSGRADTQYF.

The chain carries TRBV20-1 and TRBJ2-5; D gene uncertain. Germline V gene sequence: CDR1 DFQATT, CDR2 SNEGSKA (reference sequence). V was trimmed by 4 bases and J by 0 bases, leaving 6 bases between them. The CDR3 has 12 residues. CDR3 amino acids: CSANVYQETQYF. The CDR3 nucleotides are TGCAGTGCTAATGTGTACCAAGAGACCCAGTACTTC.

This clonotype appeared a few times. V usage is TRBV7-9 and J usage is TRBJ2-2; possible D gene TRBD1, 5 bases. CDR1 and CDR2 from the germline V gene are SEHNR and FQNEAQ (reference sequence). V lost 1 base, J lost 3 bases, and 9 bases lay in between. The CDR3 extends over 15 amino acids. The CDR3, as DNA: TGTGCCAGCAGCTTAGACGACAGATACACCGGGGAGCTGTTTTTT. Translated, it gives CASSLDDRYTGELFF.

This clonotype has more than one count but fewer than ten. The rearrangement uses TRBV21-1 and TRBJ2-7; the D call of TRBD1 is as the table states it, not checked on the DNA. TRBV21-1 is given as a pseudogene. This CDR3 contains 14 residues. CDR3 amino acids: CASMGRGISDEQYF. The CDR3 coding sequence is TGTGCCAGCATGGGGCGCGGGATATCTGACGAGCAGTACTTC.

This chain connects TRBV20-1 to TRBJ2-5; tentative D call: TRBD2 (7 bases). In germline, CDR1 is DFQATT, CDR2 SNEGSKA (reference sequence). CDR3 length: 16 residues. Trimming removed 2 bases at V and 5 bases at J, with 21 bases between. CDR3 DNA sequence: TGCAGTGCTAGACAAAGGAGGGGGGGGCTCCGCGAGACCCAGTACTTC. Amino acids: CSARQRRGGLRETQYF.

This clonotype came up many times. The chain joins TRBV11-2 to TRBJ1-1; D is unclear. Trimming left V 3 bases short and J 1 base short, with 6 bases between. CDR3 length: 13 residues. Germline CDR1 is SGHAT and CDR2 is FQNNGV. CDR3 protein: CASSLMGNTEAFF. In nucleotides, the CDR3 is TGTGCCAGCAGCTTGATGGGGAACACTGAAGCTTTCTTT. The complete variable domain, with remaining parts taken from reference TRBV11-2 and TRBJ1-1, reads EAGVAQSPRYKIIEKRQSVAFWCNPISGHATLYWYQQILGQGPKLLIQFQNNGVVDDSQLPKDRFSAERLKGVDSTLKIQPAKLEDSAVYLCASSLMGNTEAFFGQGTRLTVV.

This clonotype was detected only a few times. This chain uses TRBV5-1 with TRBJ1-4; 10 bases fit TRBD1. The germline V gene has CDR1 SGHRS and CDR2 YFSETQ. Trimming removed 4 bases from V and 7 bases from J; junction bases left unmatched: 7. The CDR3 has 15 amino acids. CDR3 DNA: TGCGCCAGCAGCCGACAGGGGGCGCAGGGTGAAAAACTGTTTTTT. Translated, it gives CASSRQGAQGEKLFF.

The chain is built from TRBV27 and TRBJ1-6; a weak D match, TRBD1 (5 bases). Germline V CDR1 and CDR2: MNHEY, SMNVEV (reference sequence). V gave up 9 bases and J gave up 5 bases, with 14 bases separating them. This CDR3 is built from 14 residues. The CDR3 region has the DNA TGTGCCAGTGGAGGGGCCGTGAATAATTCACCCCTCCACTTT. This encodes CASGGAVNNSPLHF.

This clonotype was counted many times. The chain links TRBV15 to TRBJ2-1; no clear D. CDR1 and CDR2 (germline): LNHNV, YYDKDF (reference sequence). Trimming cost V 4 bases and J 10 bases, with 8 bases left between them. The CDR3 length is 11 residues. The CDR3 loop is CATSTAGEQFF. For the CDR3, the DNA is TGTGCCACCAGCACCGCCGGGGAGCAGTTCTTC.

The rearrangement uses TRBV12-3 or TRBV12-4 and TRBJ2-6, with no clear D. CDR3 length equals 16 residues. V lost 5 bases, J lost 0 bases, and 11 bases lay in between. CDR3 residues: CASSNHLSSGANVLTF. The DNA for the CDR3 is TGTGCCAGCAGTAACCATCTCAGCTCTGGGGCCAACGTCCTGACTTTC.

This clonotype was seen more than once but under ten times. This sequence joins TRBV5-1 and TRBJ2-1; D perhaps matches TRBD2 (7 bases). The CDR3 is 15 residues long. Trimming took 0 bases from V and 3 from J, leaving 10 bases between them. The germline gives CDR1 SGHRS, CDR2 YFSETQ. The CDR3 sequence: CASSLEGGNYNEQFF. The CDR3 DNA reads TGCGCCAGCAGCTTGGAGGGGGGGAACTACAATGAGCAGTTCTTC.

Only a few counts were recorded for this clonotype. CDR3 nucleotides: TGTGCCAGCAGCCCGGGCCGTGGTGGCTACACCTTC. Translation: CASSPGRGGYTF. The V call is TRBV3-1, the J call TRBJ1-2; D ambiguous. The germline V and J ends were trimmed by 4 bases and 7 bases, with 10 bases remaining between them. The CDR3 spans 12 residues. The germline gives CDR1 LGHDT, CDR2 YNNKEL (reference sequence). The variable domain in full, with the rest retrieved from reference TRBV3-1 and TRBJ1-2, is DTAVSQTPKYLVTQMGNDKSIKCEQNLGHDTMYWYKQDSKKFLKIMFSYNNKELIINETVPNRFSPKSPDKAHLNLHINSLELGDSAVYFCASSPGRGGYTFGSGTRLTVV.

This clonotype occurred a few times. This rearrangement joins TRBV20-1 to TRBJ2-7, with 12 bases that match TRBD1. Losses at the gene ends were 6 bases for V and 5 bases for J; bases not matched to a gene: 5. The germline gives CDR1 DFQATT, CDR2 SNEGSKA (reference sequence). This CDR3 is 13 amino acids long. CDR3 sequence: CSAIGTGGDEQYF. The CDR3 DNA reads TGCAGTGCAATCGGGACAGGGGGCGACGAGCAGTACTTC.

This clonotype was seen a few times. The chain recombines TRBV12-3 or TRBV12-4 with TRBJ2-7; 8 bases are a match to TRBD1. V lost 1 base to trimming and J lost 9 bases; unmatched junction nucleotides: 5. This CDR3 spans 13 amino acids. The CDR3 DNA follows: TGTGCCAGCAGTTTAGGGACAGGGCGGTCGCAGTACTTC. It encodes CASSLGTGRSQYF.

This clonotype was observed many times. V gene TRBV5-1 combines with J gene TRBJ1-1; D remains unclear. The V end was cut by 4 bases, the J end by 0 bases, with 7 bases between. CDR3 size: 13 residues. Germline loops: CDR1 SGHRS, CDR2 YFSETQ. The DNA of the CDR3 is TGCGCCAGCAGCCAAGACCTGAACACTGAAGCTTTCTTT. It yields the protein CASSQDLNTEAFF.